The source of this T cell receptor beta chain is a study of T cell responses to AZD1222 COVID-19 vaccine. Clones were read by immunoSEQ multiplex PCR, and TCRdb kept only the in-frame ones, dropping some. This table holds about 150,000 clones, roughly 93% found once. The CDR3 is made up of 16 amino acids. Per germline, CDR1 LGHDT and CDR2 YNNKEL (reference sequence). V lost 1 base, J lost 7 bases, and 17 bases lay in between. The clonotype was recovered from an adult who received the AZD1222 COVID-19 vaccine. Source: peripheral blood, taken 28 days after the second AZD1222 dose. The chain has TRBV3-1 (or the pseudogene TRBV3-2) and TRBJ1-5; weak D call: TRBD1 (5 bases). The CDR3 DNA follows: TGTGCCAGCAGCCAAGGGGGCGGAGGTCTGGGGCAGCCCCAGCATTTT. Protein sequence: CASSQGGGGLGQPQHF.